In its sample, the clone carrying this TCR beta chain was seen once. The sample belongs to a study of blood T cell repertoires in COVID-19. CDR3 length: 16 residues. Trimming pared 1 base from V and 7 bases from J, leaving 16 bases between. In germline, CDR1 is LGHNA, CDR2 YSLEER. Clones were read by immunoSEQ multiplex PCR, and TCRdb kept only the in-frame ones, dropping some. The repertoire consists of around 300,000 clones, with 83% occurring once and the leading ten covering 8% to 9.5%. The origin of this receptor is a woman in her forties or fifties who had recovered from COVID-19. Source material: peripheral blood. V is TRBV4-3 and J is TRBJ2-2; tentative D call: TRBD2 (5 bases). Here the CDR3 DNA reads TGCGCCAGCAGCCAAGTCGGGCCAGGAGGATACGGGGAGCTGTTTTTT. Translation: CASSQVGPGGYGELFF.